The 11 T cell receptor beta chains below were found in one sample sequenced in a study of human CD4 T cells and Enterobacteriaceae. Produced via immunoSEQ multiplex PCR; TCRdb's table is partial and in-frame only. Of some 30,000 clones listed, almost 85% are singletons. Memory CD4+ T cells were sorted as all CD4+ cells except CD45RA+CCR7+CD95- naive cells, over 95% pure. Material: memory CD4+ T cells from blood. The receptors were gathered from a human donor in good health.

This rearrangement joins TRBV28 to TRBJ1-5; D uncertain. V shed 6 bases and J shed 7 bases, with 16 bases lying between them. The length of the CDR3 is 14 residues. Germline CDR1 is MDHEN and CDR2 is SYDVKM. The DNA for the CDR3 is TGTGCCAGCAGCCGACACGGGGAGGGACAGCCCCAGCATTTT. It is translated as CASSRHGEGQPQHF.

The genes are TRBV7-9 and TRBJ2-7; 7 bases match TRBD1. The length of the CDR3 is 12 residues. Germline CDR1 and CDR2: SEHNR and FQNEAQ (reference sequence). V lost 5 bases and J lost 5; bases outside the gene matches: 3. The chain's CDR3 is CASSLTGDEQYF. CDR3 DNA sequence: TGTGCCAGCAGCCTTACAGGGGACGAGCAGTACTTC.

Here the CDR3 DNA reads TGTGCCAGCAGCTTAGGGCAGCCGGAGGGCTACACCTTC. This gives the protein CASSLGQPEGYTF. The J gene is TRBJ1-2, the V gene TRBV7-2, with D uncertain. Trimming removed 1 base from V and 8 bases from J, with 11 bases in between. The CDR3 has 13 residues. CDR1 and CDR2 from the germline V gene are SGHTA and FQGNSA.

This chain joins TRBV15 and TRBJ1-5; D gene uncertain. The V and J ends lost 0 bases and 2 bases respectively, with 5 bases between them. Looked up from germline, CDR1 is LNHNV and CDR2 is YYDKDF (reference sequence). The CDR3 spans 14 residues. The CDR3, as DNA: TGTGCCACCAGCAGAGATCCAGGCAATCAGCCCCAGCATTTT. This encodes CATSRDPGNQPQHF.

The chain recombines TRBV30 with TRBJ2-1; TRBD2 matches 13 bases. The length of the CDR3 is 15 residues. The germline V gene encodes CDR1 GTSNPN and CDR2 SVGIG (reference sequence). J lost 9 bases, V lost 0 bases, and 5 bases had no gene match. The CDR3 DNA reads as TGTGCCTGGAGTGTACTAGCGGGAGGGGTCGGTGAGCAGTTCTTC. This translates into CAWSVLAGGVGEQFF.

The CDR3, as DNA: TGTGCCATCAGTGATAGCAGGGGGGGAGATACGCAGTATTTT. Amino acids: CAISDSRGGDTQYF. This chain joins TRBV10-3 and TRBJ2-3; D possibly matches TRBD1 or TRBD2 (7 bases each). This CDR3 is 14 amino acids long. Per the germline V gene, CDR1 is ENHRY and CDR2 is SYGVKD. V dropped 3 bases and J dropped 5 bases, with 12 bases sitting between them.

This clone has just one count. The chain couples TRBV12-1 to TRBJ2-7; the D call TRBD2 from the table was never checked on the DNA. TRBV12-1 corresponds to a pseudogene. The CDR3 consists of 17 residues. The DNA for the CDR3 is TGTGCCAGCAGCCCCCGACTAGCGGGAGGGGAGACCTACGAGCAGTACTTC. Residues: CASSPRLAGGETYEQYF.

The V gene is TRBV6-4, the J gene TRBJ2-7; 10 bases fit TRBD1. Per germline, CDR1 MRHNA and CDR2 SNTAGT. The CDR3 runs to 15 residues. Trimming at V came to 7 bases and at J to 3 bases, leaving 9 bases not matched to a gene. The CDR3 is CASTNDRGRIYEQYF. For the CDR3, the DNA is TGTGCCAGCACAAACGACAGGGGGCGCATCTACGAGCAGTACTTC.

This chain uses TRBV28 with TRBJ2-3; 9 bases agree with TRBD2. V lost 4 bases and J lost 0; bases outside the gene matches: 14. This CDR3 has 19 amino acids. From germline, CDR1 is MDHEN and CDR2 SYDVKM. The CDR3 DNA reads as TGTGCCAGCAGTTCCCCGGGGGGCGGGAGGGTCCGTAGCACAGATACGCAGTATTTT. It specifies CASSSPGGGRVRSTDTQYF.

The chain is built from TRBV2 and TRBJ2-7; D is unclear. The CDR3 runs 14 residues. CDR1 is SNHLY and CDR2 is FYNNEI in the germline V gene. Trimming pared 5 bases from V and 0 bases from J, leaving 11 bases between. Here the CDR3 reads CASSKLGNSYEQYF. The CDR3 coding sequence is TGTGCCAGCAGTAAGTTAGGGAACTCCTACGAGCAGTACTTC.

The chain carries TRBV28 and TRBJ1-5, with D perhaps TRBD1 (6 bases). CDR3 length: 17 residues. Germline V lookup: CDR1 MDHEN, CDR2 SYDVKM. The ends were cut back, 6 bases at V and 4 bases at J, with 22 bases in the middle. This CDR3 is CASSFVSLQGRNQPQHF. The CDR3 coding sequence is TGTGCCAGCAGCTTTGTGTCCCTCCAGGGGAGGAATCAGCCCCAGCATTTT.